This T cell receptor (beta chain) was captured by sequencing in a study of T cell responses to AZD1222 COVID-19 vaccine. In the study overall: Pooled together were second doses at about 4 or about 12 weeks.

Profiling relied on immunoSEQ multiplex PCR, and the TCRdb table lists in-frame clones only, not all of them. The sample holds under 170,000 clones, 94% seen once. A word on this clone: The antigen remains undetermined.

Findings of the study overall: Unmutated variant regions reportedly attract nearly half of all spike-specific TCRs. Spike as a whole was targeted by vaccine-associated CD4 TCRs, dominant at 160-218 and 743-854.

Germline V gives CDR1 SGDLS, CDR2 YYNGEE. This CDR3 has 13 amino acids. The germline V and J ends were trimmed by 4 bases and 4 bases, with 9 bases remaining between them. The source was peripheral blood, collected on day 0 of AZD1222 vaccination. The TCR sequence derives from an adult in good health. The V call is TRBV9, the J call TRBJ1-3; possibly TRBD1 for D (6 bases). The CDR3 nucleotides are TGTGCCAGCAGCCCAGGGGTCGGAAACACCATATATTTT. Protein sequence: CASSPGVGNTIYF.